The clone carrying this T cell receptor (beta chain) occurred many times. Antigen: not known. This record belongs to a study of T-cell reconstitution after alpha-beta-depleted transplantation in children. Study observations and caveats: Surviving recipient cells, namely T cells and thymic progenitors, were the source of high day-60 TCRbeta diversity in some patients. From newly produced T cells came most of the T-cell counts and diversity one year after transplant. Reportedly, only several hundred clones from non-depleted graft cells drove alpha-beta T-cell counts at about two months.

A library of TCRbeta sequences, prepared with unique molecular identifiers, was generated. TCRdb passed the PCR reads through MiXCR, listing each CDR3 protein once. The table has 900,000 or so distinct CDR3 sequences, under 20% seen once. The clonotype was recovered from a male patient under 18 who had a stem cell transplant for acute lymphoblastic leukemia, so the T cells may come from the graft donor. Here the sequenced sample was PBMCs, mostly from graft donor cells, taken 360 days after TCRalphabeta/CD19-depleted stem cell transplant.

The CDR3 region has the DNA TGTGCCAGCAGAGTAACAGGGATTAAGGGAGATACGCAGTATTTT. It specifies CASRVTGIKGDTQYF. The rearrangement joins TRBV12-3 or TRBV12-4 to TRBJ2-3; a possible D gene is TRBD1 (6 bases). This CDR3 has 15 amino acids. The germline V and J ends were trimmed by 6 bases and 5 bases, with 18 bases remaining between them.